This T cell receptor (beta chain) stems from a study of blood T cell repertoires in COVID-19. Study-wide context: Sources were T cells, B-cell-depleted T cells, or PBMCs; the material itself was cDNA or gDNA.

In the original analysis: By means of reference gene primer amplification, nucleated cell counts were estimated. Only in-frame clones appear in the TCRdb table, and some are missing; sequencing was by immunoSEQ multiplex PCR. Clone size and V and J calls were adopted from that table, with D and trimming inferred from the DNA. The table shows roughly 230,000 clones, with approximately 84% occurring only once. V lost 6 bases to trimming and J lost 9 bases, with 21 bases between them. There are 14 residues in the CDR3. Germline V lookup: CDR1 MNHEY, CDR2 SVGAGI. The sequencing input was peripheral blood. The receptor was isolated from a man aged 40-55 years with acute or convalescent COVID-19. The chain recombines TRBV6-5 with TRBJ2-7; a possible D gene is TRBD1 (5 bases). The DNA of the CDR3 is TGTGCCAGCAGCGCCTTATCAACCAGGGCCGGGCAGTACTTC. This gives the protein CASSALSTRAGQYF.